This T cell receptor beta chain was identified during a study of blood T cell repertoires in COVID-19. At the level of the study: Researchers got acute and convalescent COVID-19 samples from the United States, Italy and Spain. T cells, B-cell-depleted T cells, or PBMCs supplied cDNA or gDNA.

The CDR3 runs 16 residues. V lost 6 bases and J lost 1; bases outside the gene matches: 11. Germline V gives CDR1 KGHSH, CDR2 LQKENI. Authors' processing steps: Using reference gene primer amplification, nucleated cell counts were estimated. Sequencing was performed with immunoSEQ multiplex PCR; in TCRdb, only in-frame clones are kept and a portion is missing. The V and J calls and clone size are taken from that table; D and trimming were inferred from the DNA. This sample yields 200,000 to 250,000 clones, of which 70% to 90% are seen a single time; more than 5.5% belongs to the top ten. Source material: peripheral blood. This TCR came from a man aged 80 or over with acute or convalescent COVID-19. V is TRBV18 and J is TRBJ2-7, with 8 bases fitting TRBD2. CDR3 sequence (DNA): TGTGCCAGCTCGGTGAGCGGCTCTAGCGGGTCCTACGAGCAGTACTTC. It encodes CASSVSGSSGSYEQYF.